These 20 T cell receptor beta chains came from one sample sequenced in a study of T cell responses to AZD1222 COVID-19 vaccine. Assay: immunoSEQ multiplex PCR; the TCRdb copy retains only in-frame clones and omits some. The data hold fewer than 200,000 clones, with around 87% observed a single time. Sequences were derived from peripheral blood, sampled 28 days after the second AZD1222 dose. The receptors shown here come from an adult who received the AZD1222 COVID-19 vaccine.

This chain uses TRBV18 with TRBJ2-2, with D maybe TRBD1 (5 bases). CDR3 length equals 16 residues. The germline V gene has CDR1 KGHSH and CDR2 LQKENI. Trimming removed 6 bases at V and 8 bases at J, with 22 bases between. The CDR3 DNA reads TGTGCCAGCTCCCCGCAAGAAGCACTTCAGGGTGGGGAGCTGTTTTTT. As protein: CASSPQEALQGGELFF.

The chain couples TRBV19 to TRBJ1-1; D may be TRBD1 (5 bases). There are 15 residues in the CDR3. The V gene lost 5 bases and the J gene lost 1 base, with 14 bases spanning the gap. Germline CDR1 LNHDA, CDR2 SQIVND (reference sequence). The CDR3 DNA reads as TGTGCCAGTAGTTCGACAGCCCTATCGAACACTGAAGCTTTCTTT. This translates into CASSSTALSNTEAFF. Full variable domain (outside the CDR3, taken from reference TRBV19 and TRBJ1-1): DGGITQSPKYLFRKEGQNVTLSCEQNLNHDAMYWYRQDPGQGLRLIYYSQIVNDFQKGDIAEGYSVSREKKESFPLTVTSAQKNPTAFYLCASSSTALSNTEAFFGQGTRLTVV.

This chain connects TRBV5-1 to TRBJ1-4; 8 nucleotides match TRBD1. Germline-derived CDR1 and CDR2 are SGHRS and YFSETQ. The V gene end was trimmed by 4 bases and the J gene end by 8 bases; junction bases not matched to a gene: 7. The CDR3 runs to 14 residues. The CDR3 spells CASSPTGDLEKLFF. The CDR3 nucleotides read TGCGCCAGCAGCCCGACAGGGGATCTCGAAAAACTGTTTTTT.

This clone was observed a few times. V is TRBV29-1 and J is TRBJ2-1; D is perhaps TRBD1 (5 bases). Trimming took off 6 bases at V and 5 bases at J, with 17 bases between the two ends. The CDR3 runs to 14 residues. CDR1 SQVTM and CDR2 ANQGSEA come from the germline V gene. CDR3 region: CSVDAGWWDNEQFF. The CDR3 nucleotides read TGCAGCGTAGATGCAGGGTGGTGGGACAATGAGCAGTTCTTC.

The V call is TRBV5-1, the J call TRBJ1-5; TRBD1 is a possible D gene (5 bases). V shed 0 bases and J shed 5 bases, with 12 bases lying between them. Germline CDR1 reads SGHRS; CDR2 reads YFSETQ. This CDR3 is 15 amino acids long. CDR3 coding DNA: TGCGCCAGCAGCTTGGCGGCAGGGTGGGATCAGCCCCAGCATTTT. Translated: CASSLAAGWDQPQHF.

The genes are TRBV11-2 and TRBJ2-5, with unresolved D. The CDR3 spans 15 residues. V dropped 2 bases and J dropped 3 bases, with 13 bases sitting between them. The germline gives CDR1 SGHAT, CDR2 FQNNGV. In nucleotides, the CDR3 is TGTGCCAGCAGCTTAATGGTTGCGCCCGAAGAGACCCAGTACTTC. Protein: CASSLMVAPEETQYF.

V and J are TRBV5-1 and TRBJ1-1; D is undetermined. This CDR3 has 14 amino acids. CDR1 is SGHRS and CDR2 is YFSETQ in the germline V gene. Trimming shortened V by 0 bases and J by 0 bases, and 6 bases separated the two germline ends. The CDR3 nucleotides are TGCGCCAGCAGCTTGGAATATATGAACACTGAAGCTTTCTTT. Translated, it gives CASSLEYMNTEAFF.

This chain connects TRBV5-4 to TRBJ1-3; D uncertain. This CDR3 comprises 14 residues. Trimming left V 3 bases short and J 0 bases short, with 7 bases between. Germline-derived CDR1 and CDR2 are SGHNT and YYREEE (reference sequence). The CDR3 DNA sequence: TGTGCCAGCAGCTCACCCTCCTCTGGAAACACCATATATTTT. Encoded protein: CASSSPSSGNTIYF.

The chain joins TRBV19 to TRBJ1-3, with unresolved D. The CDR3 totals 15 residues. V lost 5 bases and J lost 3, with 14 bases in between. Germline V gene data show CDR1 as LNHDA and CDR2 as SQIVND (reference sequence). CDR3 coding DNA: TGTGCCAGTAGTCCTACTACCCAGAGTGGAAACACCATATATTTT. Its protein is CASSPTTQSGNTIYF.

J is TRBJ1-2 and V is TRBV7-2; 7 bases are shared with TRBD1. The V segment lost 2 bases and the J segment 11 bases; nucleotides outside the gene matches: 8. Germline assignment: CDR1 SGHTA and CDR2 FQGNSA. The CDR3 covers 13 residues. The CDR3 protein is CASSLRGQQSYTF. Here the CDR3 DNA reads TGTGCCAGCAGCTTAAGGGGACAGCAAAGTTACACCTTC.

The chain couples TRBV6-5 to TRBJ1-1; D gene uncertain. Germline-derived CDR1 and CDR2 are MNHEY and SVGAGI. The CDR3 covers 11 residues. The V and J ends lost 5 bases and 10 bases respectively, with 11 bases between them. CDR3 amino acids: CASSSGGLAFF. CDR3 nucleotide sequence: TGTGCCAGCAGTAGCGGAGGGCTAGCTTTCTTT.

This rearrangement joins TRBV19 to TRBJ1-6; D not resolved. The germline V gene has CDR1 LNHDA and CDR2 SQIVND (reference sequence). V was pared by 6 bases and J by 0 bases, with 6 bases between. The CDR3 extends over 14 amino acids. The CDR3 sequence: CASSDSSYNSPLHF. DNA for the CDR3: TGTGCCAGTAGCGATAGCTCCTATAATTCACCCCTCCACTTT. The complete variable domain, with remaining parts taken from reference TRBV19 and TRBJ1-6, reads DGGITQSPKYLFRKEGQNVTLSCEQNLNHDAMYWYRQDPGQGLRLIYYSQIVNDFQKGDIAEGYSVSREKKESFPLTVTSAQKNPTAFYLCASSDSSYNSPLHFGNGTRLTVT.

This chain connects TRBV11-2 to TRBJ2-1; maybe TRBD1 (5 bases). This CDR3 is 14 amino acids long. V was trimmed by 4 bases and J by 7 bases, leaving 14 bases between them. CDR1 is SGHAT, CDR2 FQNNGV, per germline. This chain's CDR3 is CASSYAGISNEQFF. The CDR3, as DNA: TGTGCCAGCAGCTATGCAGGGATCTCGAATGAGCAGTTCTTC. Together with reference TRBV11-2 and TRBJ2-1, the CDR3 gives the full variable domain: EAGVAQSPRYKIIEKRQSVAFWCNPISGHATLYWYQQILGQGPKLLIQFQNNGVVDDSQLPKDRFSAERLKGVDSTLKIQPAKLEDSAVYLCASSYAGISNEQFFGPGTRLTVL.

This chain links TRBV7-3 with TRBJ2-5; 10 nucleotides agree with TRBD2. V dropped 0 bases and J dropped 4; count of bases not matched to a gene: 2. This CDR3 region has 15 residues. The germline CDR1 and CDR2 sequences are SGHTA and FQGTGA. CDR3 DNA sequence: TGTGCCAGCAGCTTAACGTCTAGCGGGGGAGAGACCCAGTACTTC. It translates to CASSLTSSGGETQYF. Variable domain in full (rest from reference TRBV7-3 and TRBJ2-5): GAGVSQTPSNKVTEKGKYVELRCDPISGHTALYWYRQSLGQGPEFLIYFQGTGAADDSGLPNDRFFAVRPEGSVSTLKIQRTERGDSAVYLCASSLTSSGGETQYFGPGTRLLVL.

This clone was detected many times. The chain links TRBV27 to TRBJ1-6, with a tentative D call TRBD1 (5 bases). Germline loops: CDR1 MNHEY, CDR2 SMNVEV (reference sequence). This CDR3 contains 15 residues. The V gene lost 5 bases and the J gene lost 6 bases, with 14 bases spanning the gap. CDR3 sequence reads: CASSVGPGGNSPLHF. The CDR3 nucleotides are TGTGCCAGCAGTGTCGGACCGGGGGGTAATTCACCCCTCCACTTT.

The chain links TRBV11-2 to TRBJ2-3; TRBD2 might be the D (5 bases). The germline CDR1 and CDR2 sequences are SGHAT and FQNNGV. Trimming cost V 5 bases and J 0 bases, with 9 bases left between them. CDR3 size: 14 residues. CDR3 residues: CASSPRTSTDTQYF. CDR3 nucleotides: TGTGCCAGCAGCCCCAGGACTAGCACAGATACGCAGTATTTT.

The J gene is TRBJ1-1, the V gene TRBV29-1; D is possibly TRBD1 (5 bases). The CDR3 contains 14 residues. CDR1 and CDR2 (germline): SQVTM, ANQGSEA. Trimming took 6 bases from V and 5 from J, leaving 19 bases between them. The chain's CDR3 is CSVRRPGLGTEAFF. CDR3 nucleotides: TGCAGCGTAAGGCGGCCGGGGCTCGGGACTGAAGCTTTCTTT.

V gene TRBV18 combines with J gene TRBJ1-2; 8 positions agree with TRBD1. The CDR3 totals 13 residues. The V segment lost 4 bases and the J segment 7 bases; nucleotides outside the gene matches: 5. In germline, CDR1 is KGHSH, CDR2 LQKENI. CDR3 in amino acids: CASSLQDRAGYTF. Here the CDR3 DNA reads TGTGCCAGCTCACTCCAGGACAGGGCTGGCTACACCTTC.

The rearrangement links TRBV4-3 to TRBJ1-1; D unclear. The CDR3 runs 13 residues. CDR1 is LGHNA, CDR2 YSLEER, per germline. The V end lost 4 bases, the J end lost 6 bases, and 12 bases lay between the germline ends. CDR3 sequence reads: CASSLGRLSEAFF. CDR3 nucleotide sequence: TGCGCCAGCAGCCTGGGGAGACTTTCTGAAGCTTTCTTT.

The chain employs TRBV13 and TRBJ1-2; TRBD1 might be the D (6 bases). Germline V lookup: CDR1 PRHDT, CDR2 FYEKMQ (reference sequence). The V end lost 4 bases, the J end lost 1 base, and 10 bases lay between the germline ends. CDR3 size: 14 residues. As DNA, the CDR3 is TGTGCCAGCAGCTCCCAAGGGGGTAACTATGGCTACACCTTC. Translation: CASSSQGGNYGYTF.